This entry concerns a single T cell receptor beta chain. Germline loops: CDR1 MNHEY, CDR2 SVGAGI. The CDR3 loop spans 15 amino acids. V was clipped by 2 bases and J by 3 bases, with 12 bases between them. The data were obtained in a study of blood T cell repertoires in COVID-19. Some clones are missing from TCRdb's copy, which holds only in-frame ones; the method was immunoSEQ multiplex PCR. Here the sample spans roughly 220,000 clones, 65% to 90% being singletons. The sample taken for sequencing was peripheral blood. The clonotype was recovered from a man at least 80 years old with acute or convalescent COVID-19. The rearrangement joins TRBV6-5 to TRBJ2-3; D is possibly TRBD2 (5 bases). CDR3 bases: TGTGCCAGCAGTTACGGGAGCTACCGGACAGATACGCAGTATTTT. Translation gives CASSYGSYRTDTQYF.